The rows below give T cell receptor beta chains drawn from one sample of a study of blood T cell repertoires in COVID-19. Clones were sequenced by immunoSEQ multiplex PCR, and TCRdb holds only the in-frame ones, with some missing. The sample carries 490,000 or so clones, approximately 90% recorded once. The sample consisted of PBMCs or T cells enriched from blood (not recorded which). The receptors shown here come from a woman aged 55-70 years who had recovered from COVID-19. Both conserved end residues are part of each CDR3. The D gene is left open where the match is weak. Clone size is not always given. Where it is, it says once, few, many or a class for expanded clones.

D: .; size: .; J: TRBJ2-3; V: TRBV24-1; DNA: TGTGCCACCAGTGGAGGCCTCAAAGATACGCAGTATTTT; CDR3: CATSGGLKDTQYF
D: .; size: .; J: TRBJ2-4; V: TRBV21-1; DNA: TGTGCCAGCAGCTTGGACAGCAAAAACATTCAGTACTTC; CDR3: CASSLDSKNIQYF
D: .; size: .; J: TRBJ2-7; V: TRBV10-2; DNA: TGCGCCACATCTTTTGGTAGCTCCTACGAGCAGTACTTC; CDR3: CATSFGSSYEQYF
D: .; size: .; J: TRBJ1-6; V: TRBV7-9; DNA: TGTGCCAGCAGCCTCGGCAGGGGAAATAATTCACCCCTCCACTTT; CDR3: CASSLGRGNNSPLHF
D: .; size: .; J: TRBJ1-2; V: TRBV6-5; DNA: TGTGCCAGCAGTTGGGGCAGGGGCTATGGCTACACCTTC; CDR3: CASSWGRGYGYTF
D: TRBD1; size: .; J: TRBJ1-2; V: TRBV4-2; DNA: TGTGCCAGCAGCCATTATGTCCCCCGACAGGGGGGCATTAACTATGGCTACACCTTC; CDR3: CASSHYVPRQGGINYGYTF
D: TRBD1; size: .; J: TRBJ2-4; V: TRBV6-2/TRBV6-3; DNA: TGTGCCAGCAGTTACAGGACAGGGGGAAGGAACATTCAGTACTTC; CDR3: CASSYRTGGRNIQYF
D: .; size: .; J: TRBJ2-5; V: TRBV11-2; DNA: TGTGCCAGCAGCCTACTTCACTGGGGCCTCCAAGAGACCCAGTACTTC; CDR3: CASSLLHWGLQETQYF
D: TRBD2; size: .; J: TRBJ2-5; V: TRBV19; DNA: TGTGCCAGTACCAGCCGTCAGGGAGGGGAGACCCAGTACTTC; CDR3: CASTSRQGGETQYF
D: TRBD1; size: .; J: TRBJ1-2; V: TRBV10-2; DNA: TGCGCCAGCAGTGAGTCGATGGGGGGACAGGGAATCGGCTACACCTTC; CDR3: CASSESMGGQGIGYTF
D: .; size: few; J: TRBJ1-3; V: TRBV11-2; DNA: TGTGCCAGCAGCCGGAGAGGCTCTGGAAACACCATATATTTT; CDR3: CASSRRGSGNTIYF
D: TRBD2; size: many; J: TRBJ2-3; V: TRBV27; DNA: TGTGCCAGCAGTTTAAGAACTAGCGGTACAGATACGCAGTATTTT; CDR3: CASSLRTSGTDTQYF
D: TRBD2; size: .; J: TRBJ2-1; V: TRBV6-5; DNA: TGTGCCAGCAGTTATACGGGGGGGAATGAGCAGTTCTTC; CDR3: CASSYTGGNEQFF
D: .; size: .; J: TRBJ1-1; V: TRBV30; DNA: TGTGCCTGGAGTGGAGGTGTGACTGAAGCTTTCTTT; CDR3: CAWSGGVTEAFF
D: .; size: .; J: TRBJ2-2; V: TRBV7-8; DNA: TGTGCCAGCAGCTTCGGGGATTCCACCGGGGAGCTGTTTTTT; CDR3: CASSFGDSTGELFF
D: .; size: .; J: TRBJ2-2; V: TRBV10-3; DNA: TGTGCCATCACCGAGGGACAGAACACCGGGGAGCTGTTTTTT; CDR3: CAITEGQNTGELFF
D: TRBD2; size: .; J: TRBJ2-3; V: TRBV5-1; DNA: TGCGCCAGCAGTTTGACTAGCTCCACAGATACGCAGTATTTT; CDR3: CASSLTSSTDTQYF